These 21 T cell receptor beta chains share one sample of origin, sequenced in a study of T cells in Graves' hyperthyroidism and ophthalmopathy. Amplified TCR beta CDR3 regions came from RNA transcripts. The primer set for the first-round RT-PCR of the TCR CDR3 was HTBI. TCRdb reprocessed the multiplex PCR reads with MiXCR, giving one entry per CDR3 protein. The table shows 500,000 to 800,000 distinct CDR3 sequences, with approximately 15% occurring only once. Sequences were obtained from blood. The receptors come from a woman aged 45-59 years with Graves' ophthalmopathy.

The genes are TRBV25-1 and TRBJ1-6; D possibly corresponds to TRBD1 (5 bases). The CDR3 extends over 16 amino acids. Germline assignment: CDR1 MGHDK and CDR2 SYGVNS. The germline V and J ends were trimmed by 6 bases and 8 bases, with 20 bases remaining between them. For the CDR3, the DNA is TGTGCCAGCAGCCAACGTGGGGGATCGGGCGATTCACCCCTCCACTTT. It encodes CASSQRGGSGDSPLHF.

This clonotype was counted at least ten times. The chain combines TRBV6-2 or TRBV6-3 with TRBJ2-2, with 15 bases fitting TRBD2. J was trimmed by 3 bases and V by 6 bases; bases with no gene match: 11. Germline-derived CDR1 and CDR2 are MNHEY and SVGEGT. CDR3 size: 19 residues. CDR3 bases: TGTGCCAGCAGCCCAAGGACTAGCGGGAGGGCCTTCTACACCGGGGAGCTGTTTTTT. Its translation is CASSPRTSGRAFYTGELFF.

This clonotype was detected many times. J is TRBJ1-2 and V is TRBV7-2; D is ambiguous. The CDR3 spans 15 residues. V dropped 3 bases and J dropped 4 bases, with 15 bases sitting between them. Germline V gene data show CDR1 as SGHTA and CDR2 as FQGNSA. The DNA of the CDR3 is TGTGCCAGCAGCTTCGTCCCCCGGGAGGGCTATGGCTACACCTTC. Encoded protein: CASSFVPREGYGYTF.

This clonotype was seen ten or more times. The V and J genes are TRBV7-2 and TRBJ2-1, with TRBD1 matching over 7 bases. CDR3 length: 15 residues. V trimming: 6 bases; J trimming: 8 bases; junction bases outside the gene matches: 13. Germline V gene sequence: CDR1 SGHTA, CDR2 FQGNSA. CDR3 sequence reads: CASRLPGQKHHEQFF. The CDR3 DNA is TGTGCCAGCAGACTTCCGGGACAGAAACACCATGAGCAGTTCTTC.

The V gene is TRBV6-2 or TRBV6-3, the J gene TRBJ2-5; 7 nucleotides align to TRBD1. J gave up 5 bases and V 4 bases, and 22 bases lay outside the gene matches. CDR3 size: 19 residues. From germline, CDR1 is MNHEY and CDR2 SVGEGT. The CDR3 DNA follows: TGTGCCAGCAGTTCCCGAAACCCTGACAGGGAGCGTACATTGGAGACCCAGTACTTC. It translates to CASSSRNPDRERTLETQYF.

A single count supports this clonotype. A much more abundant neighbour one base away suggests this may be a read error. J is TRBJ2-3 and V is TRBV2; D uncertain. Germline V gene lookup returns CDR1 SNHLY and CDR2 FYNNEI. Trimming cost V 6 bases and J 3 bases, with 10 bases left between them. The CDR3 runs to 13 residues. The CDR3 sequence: CASRVEETDTQYF. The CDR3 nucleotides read TGTGCCAGCAGGGTAGAGGAAACAGATACGCAGTATTTT.

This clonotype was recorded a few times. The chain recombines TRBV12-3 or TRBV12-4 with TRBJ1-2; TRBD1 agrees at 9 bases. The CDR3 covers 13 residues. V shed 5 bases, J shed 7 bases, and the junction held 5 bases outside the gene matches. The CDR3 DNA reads TGTGCCAGCAGTGCACAGGGGGCGCGTGGCTACACCTTC. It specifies CASSAQGARGYTF.

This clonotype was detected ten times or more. The CDR3 here is CASSLGVQGGYEQYF. The CDR3 DNA sequence: TGTGCCAGCAGTTTAGGTGTCCAGGGGGGCTACGAGCAGTACTTC. V is TRBV28 and J is TRBJ2-7; tentative D call: TRBD1 (7 bases). The CDR3 is 15 residues long. From germline, CDR1 is MDHEN and CDR2 SYDVKM. V was pared by 2 bases and J by 3 bases, with 14 bases between.

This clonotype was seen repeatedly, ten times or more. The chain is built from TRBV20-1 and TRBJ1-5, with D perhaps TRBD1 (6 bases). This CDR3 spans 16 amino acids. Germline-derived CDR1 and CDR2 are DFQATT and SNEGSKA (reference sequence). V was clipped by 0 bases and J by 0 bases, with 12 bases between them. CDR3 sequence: CSARDIQGSSNQPQHF. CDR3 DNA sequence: TGCAGTGCTAGAGATATACAGGGTAGTAGCAATCAGCCCCAGCATTTT.

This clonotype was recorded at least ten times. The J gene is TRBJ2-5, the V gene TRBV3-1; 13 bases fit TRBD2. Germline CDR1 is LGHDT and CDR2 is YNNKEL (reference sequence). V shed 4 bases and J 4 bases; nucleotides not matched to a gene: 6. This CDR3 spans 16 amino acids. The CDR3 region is CASSRGLAGVRETQYF. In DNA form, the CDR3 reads TGTGCCAGCAGCCGAGGACTAGCGGGAGTCAGAGAGACCCAGTACTTC.

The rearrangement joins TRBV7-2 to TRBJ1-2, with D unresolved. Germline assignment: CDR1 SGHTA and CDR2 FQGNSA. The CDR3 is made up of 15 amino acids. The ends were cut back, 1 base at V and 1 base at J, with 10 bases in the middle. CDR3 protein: CASSLVADGNYGYTF. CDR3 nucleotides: TGTGCCAGCAGCTTAGTGGCAGACGGTAACTATGGCTACACCTTC.

The CDR3 sequence is CASSPRVGAMNTEAFF. CDR3 in DNA: TGTGCCAGCAGCCCAAGGGTTGGGGCAATGAACACTGAAGCTTTCTTT. The V call is TRBV9, the J call TRBJ1-1; D might be TRBD1 (5 bases). Trimming removed 4 bases at V and 0 bases at J, with 16 bases between. The CDR3 covers 16 residues. Germline CDR1 and CDR2: SGDLS and YYNGEE.

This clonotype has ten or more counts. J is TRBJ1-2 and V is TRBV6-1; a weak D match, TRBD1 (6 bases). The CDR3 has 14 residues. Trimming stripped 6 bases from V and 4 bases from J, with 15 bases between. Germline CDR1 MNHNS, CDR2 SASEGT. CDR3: CASSPSVGGYGYTF. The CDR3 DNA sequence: TGTGCCAGCAGCCCTTCGGTAGGGGGCTATGGCTACACCTTC.

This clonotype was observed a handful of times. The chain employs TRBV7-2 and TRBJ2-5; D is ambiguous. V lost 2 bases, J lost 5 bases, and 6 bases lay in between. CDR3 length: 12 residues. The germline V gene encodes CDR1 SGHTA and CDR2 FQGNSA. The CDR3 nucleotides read TGTGCCAGCAGCTTACCCTTTGAGACCCAGTACTTC. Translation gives CASSLPFETQYF. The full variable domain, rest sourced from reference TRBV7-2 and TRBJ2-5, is GAGVSQSPSNKVTEKGKDVELRCDPISGHTALYWYRQSLGQGLEFLIYFQGNSAPDKSGLPSDRFSAERTGGSVSTLTIQRTQQEDSAVYLCASSLPFETQYFGPGTRLLVL.

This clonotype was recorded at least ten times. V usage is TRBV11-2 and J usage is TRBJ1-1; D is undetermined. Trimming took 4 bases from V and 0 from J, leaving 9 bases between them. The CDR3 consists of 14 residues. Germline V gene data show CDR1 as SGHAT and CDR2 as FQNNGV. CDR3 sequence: CASSSFVMNTEAFF. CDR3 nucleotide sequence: TGTGCCAGCAGCTCTTTCGTTATGAACACTGAAGCTTTCTTT.

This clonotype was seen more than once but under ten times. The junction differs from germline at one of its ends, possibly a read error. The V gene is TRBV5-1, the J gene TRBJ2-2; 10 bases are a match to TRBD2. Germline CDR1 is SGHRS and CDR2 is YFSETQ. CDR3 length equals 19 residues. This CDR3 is CASNLLQHGLAANTGELFF. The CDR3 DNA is TGCGCCAGCAACTTGCTCCAACATGGACTAGCGGCGAACACCGGGGAGCTGTTTTTT.

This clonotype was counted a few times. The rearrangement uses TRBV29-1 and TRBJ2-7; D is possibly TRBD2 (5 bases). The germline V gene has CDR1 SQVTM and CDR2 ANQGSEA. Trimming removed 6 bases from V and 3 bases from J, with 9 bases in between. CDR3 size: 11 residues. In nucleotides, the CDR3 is TGCAGCGTGACTACCCACTACGAGCAGTACTTC. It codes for CSVTTHYEQYF.

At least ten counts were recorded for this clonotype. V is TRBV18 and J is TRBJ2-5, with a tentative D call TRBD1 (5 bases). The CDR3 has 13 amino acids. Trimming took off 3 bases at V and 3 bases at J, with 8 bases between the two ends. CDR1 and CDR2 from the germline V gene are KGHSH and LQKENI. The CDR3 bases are TGTGCCAGCTCACCTCTAGGGGAAGAGACCCAGTACTTC. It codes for CASSPLGEETQYF.

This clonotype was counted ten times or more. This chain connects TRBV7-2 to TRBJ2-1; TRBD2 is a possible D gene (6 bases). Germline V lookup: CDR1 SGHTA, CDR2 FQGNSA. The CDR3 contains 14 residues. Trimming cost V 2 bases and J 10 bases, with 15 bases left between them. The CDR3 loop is CASSLRGRRVEQFF. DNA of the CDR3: TGTGCCAGCAGCTTACGGGGGAGACGAGTGGAGCAGTTCTTC.

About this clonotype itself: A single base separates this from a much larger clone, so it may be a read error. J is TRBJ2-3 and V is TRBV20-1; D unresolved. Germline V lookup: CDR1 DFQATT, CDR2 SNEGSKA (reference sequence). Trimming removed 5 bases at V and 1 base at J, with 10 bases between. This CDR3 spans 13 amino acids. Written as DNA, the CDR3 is TGCAGTGCTGTTTACGAAGGCACAGATACGCAGTATTTT. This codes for CSAVYEGTDTQYF.

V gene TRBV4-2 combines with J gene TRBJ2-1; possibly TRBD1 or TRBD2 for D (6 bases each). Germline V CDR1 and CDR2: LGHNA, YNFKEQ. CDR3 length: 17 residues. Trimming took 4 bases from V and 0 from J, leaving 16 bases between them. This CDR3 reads CASSRSQGLSSYNEQFF. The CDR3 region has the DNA TGTGCCAGCAGCCGGTCACAGGGACTGAGCTCCTACAATGAGCAGTTCTTC.